This record concerns one TCR beta chain sequence. Its antigen is not identified. The sample is drawn from a study of shared clonotypes between healthy human individuals. Looking at the study overall: There were three CD4 naive, three CD4 memory, two CD8 naive and one CD8 memory plates per donor.

Study-wide points: Approximately 5% of naive CD4 clonotypes were shared across a few donors.

Libraries were prepared by immunoSEQ multiplex PCR; TCRdb keeps only in-frame clonotypes and omits some of them. The sample lists more than 2,000,000 clones, approximately 93% seen once, with 0.39% in the top ten. Sequenced material: naive CD4+ T cells from PBMCs. The subset was: CD45RA+ positively selected. The source of this sequence is a man younger than 35 in good health. Some clones in this sample may be carry-over from other donors' samples.

CDR3 in DNA: TGCGCCAGCAGCTCACTTGGGACAGGTCGAGAGACCCAGTACTTC. Its protein product is CASSSLGTGRETQYF. The gene calls are TRBV5-1 and TRBJ2-5; 8 bases are a match to TRBD1. Trimming at V came to 3 bases and at J to 4 bases, leaving 8 bases not matched to a gene. CDR3 length: 15 residues. The germline CDR1 and CDR2 sequences are SGHRS and YFSETQ.